This is a list of T cell receptor beta chains from one sample in a study of shared clonotypes between healthy human individuals. Libraries were prepared by immunoSEQ multiplex PCR; TCRdb keeps only in-frame clonotypes and omits some of them. The sample holds fewer than 1.4 million clones, 78% seen once. Sample: memory CD4+ T cells from PBMCs. All receptors derive from a man aged 18 to 29 in good health. Some clones in this sample may be carry-over from other donors' samples. CDR3s include the opening cysteine and the closing phenylalanine or tryptophan. A D gene is named only where the DNA matches it firmly. Clone size appears in some rows only: once, few, many, or a class for an expanded clone.

DNA: TGTGCCAGCAGCTTGGACGCCTGGGGTACAACTAATGAAAAACTGTTTTTT
CDR3: CASSLDAWGTTNEKLFF
length: 17
D: -
V: TRBV11-2
J: TRBJ1-4
size: -

DNA: TGTGCCAGCTCACCACGAGAAGGTTGGGGCACCGGGGAGCTGTTTTTT
CDR3: CASSPREGWGTGELFF
length: 16
D: -
V: TRBV18
J: TRBJ2-2
size: -

DNA: TGCAGCGTTGAGGCCGCGGGACGTAGAAATGAGCAGTTCTTC
CDR3: CSVEAAGRRNEQFF
length: 14
D: -
V: TRBV29-1
J: TRBJ2-1
size: -

DNA: TGTGCCAGCAGGCGGGACAGGGGGTACGAGCAGTACTTC
CDR3: CASRRDRGYEQYF
length: 13
D: TRBD1
V: TRBV6-5
J: TRBJ2-7
size: -

DNA: TGCGCCAGCAGCTTAGCGGGGGGGCAAGAGACCCAGTACTTC
CDR3: CASSLAGGQETQYF
length: 14
D: TRBD2
V: TRBV5-1
J: TRBJ2-5
size: -

DNA: TGCGCCAGCAGCACGGGACCCACCACCGAGCAGTACTTC
CDR3: CASSTGPTTEQYF
length: 13
D: -
V: TRBV5-1
J: TRBJ2-7
size: -

DNA: TGTGCCAGCAGCCCAGGGACTAGCGGGAGTTGGGAGACCCAGTACTTC
CDR3: CASSPGTSGSWETQYF
length: 16
D: TRBD2
V: TRBV5-4
J: TRBJ2-5
size: -

DNA: TGTGCCAGCAGGGAATCCGGGACACCGAACACTGAAGCTTTCTTT
CDR3: CASRESGTPNTEAFF
length: 15
D: -
V: TRBV27
J: TRBJ1-1
size: -

DNA: TGTGCCAGCAGCCCCGGACAGGCCGGTCCCATTCAGTACTTC
CDR3: CASSPGQAGPIQYF
length: 14
D: TRBD1
V: TRBV7-9
J: TRBJ2-4
size: -

DNA: TGTGCCAGCAGCCCCCAGGGTCTAGTCAATGAGCAGTTCTTC
CDR3: CASSPQGLVNEQFF
length: 14
D: -
V: TRBV16
J: TRBJ2-1
size: -

DNA: TGTGCCAGCAGCCAATGGCGGGCCTCAGATACGCAGTATTTT
CDR3: CASSQWRASDTQYF
length: 14
D: -
V: TRBV7-8
J: TRBJ2-3
size: -

DNA: TGCAGCGTTATGAAGGGGGCAGATACGCAGTATTTT
CDR3: CSVMKGADTQYF
length: 12
D: -
V: TRBV29-1
J: TRBJ2-3
size: -

DNA: TGTGCCAGCAGCCCCCTAGCGGGAGCGTTGAATGAGCAGTTCTTC
CDR3: CASSPLAGALNEQFF
length: 15
D: TRBD2
V: TRBV5-4
J: TRBJ2-1
size: few

DNA: TGTGCCAGCAGTTTCACGGGACAGGCCTACGAGCAGTACTTC
CDR3: CASSFTGQAYEQYF
length: 14
D: TRBD1
V: TRBV28
J: TRBJ2-7
size: -

DNA: TGTGCCAGCAGCTACAACAGGGAAAATGGCTACACCTTC
CDR3: CASSYNRENGYTF
length: 13
D: -
V: TRBV7-2
J: TRBJ1-2
size: -

DNA: TGTGCCTGGAGTGAAGGACTAGTAATCCGGGAGCTGTTTTTT
CDR3: CAWSEGLVIRELFF
length: 14
D: TRBD2
V: TRBV30
J: TRBJ2-2
size: -

DNA: TGTGCCAGCAGCGCATCCGGGACTAGCGGATACACCGGGGAGCTGTTTTTT
CDR3: CASSASGTSGYTGELFF
length: 17
D: TRBD2
V: TRBV11-2
J: TRBJ2-2
size: -

DNA: TGTGCCAGTAGGCCTAACTCTGGAAACACCATATATTTT
CDR3: CASRPNSGNTIYF
length: 13
D: -
V: TRBV19
J: TRBJ1-3
size: -

DNA: TGCAGCGTTGGATCCCAGACACTTGGTTACGAGCAGTACTTC
CDR3: CSVGSQTLGYEQYF
length: 14
D: -
V: TRBV29-1
J: TRBJ2-7
size: -

DNA: TGTGCCAGCAGCGTGGCTAGCGGACCCTACGAGCAGTACTTC
CDR3: CASSVASGPYEQYF
length: 14
D: TRBD2
V: TRBV7-3
J: TRBJ2-7
size: -

DNA: TGTGCCAGCAGTTCCGGTGGATCTAACGAGCAGTACTTC
CDR3: CASSSGGSNEQYF
length: 13
D: -
V: TRBV28
J: TRBJ2-7
size: -

DNA: TGTGCCAGCAGTTCTCCGGGCACAGGGCACTACGAGCAGTACTTC
CDR3: CASSSPGTGHYEQYF
length: 15
D: -
V: TRBV28
J: TRBJ2-7
size: -

DNA: TGTGCCAGCAGTCCCCTGGCGGGGAGCACAGATACGCAGTATTTT
CDR3: CASSPLAGSTDTQYF
length: 15
D: -
V: TRBV5-6
J: TRBJ2-3
size: -

DNA: TGTGCCAGTAGGGACAGGAATCAGCCCCAGCATTTT
CDR3: CASRDRNQPQHF
length: 12
D: TRBD1
V: TRBV19
J: TRBJ1-5
size: -

DNA: TGTGCCATCAGCGCCCTGACTAGCGGGAGCGCAGATACGCAGTATTTT
CDR3: CAISALTSGSADTQYF
length: 16
D: TRBD2
V: TRBV10-3
J: TRBJ2-3
size: -

DNA: TGTGCCAGTAGTATAAAGGGGGAAGCTTTCTTT
CDR3: CASSIKGEAFF
length: 11
D: -
V: TRBV19
J: TRBJ1-1
size: -

DNA: TGTGCCAGCAATAAACAGGGCGCTTATAGCTATGGCTACACCTTC
CDR3: CASNKQGAYSYGYTF
length: 15
D: -
V: TRBV28
J: TRBJ1-2
size: few

DNA: TGTGCCAGCAGCTTAATACCCGGGCTAGCGGGAGCAGATACGCAGTATTTT
CDR3: CASSLIPGLAGADTQYF
length: 17
D: TRBD2
V: TRBV11-2
J: TRBJ2-3
size: -

DNA: TGTGCCTGGAGTAAGGGGGGTCACGTCTCCCTGTTCTTC
CDR3: CAWSKGGHVSLFF
length: 13
D: -
V: TRBV30
J: TRBJ2-1
size: -

DNA: TGTGCCAGCAGATCAGGGGGCGCGAACACTGAAGCTTTCTTT
CDR3: CASRSGGANTEAFF
length: 14
D: TRBD1
V: TRBV6-5
J: TRBJ1-1
size: -

DNA: TGTGCCAGCTCATCTTGGCGGGATAGGGTCGGGGCTAGCGGTGGCTACACCTTC
CDR3: CASSSWRDRVGASGGYTF
length: 18
D: -
V: TRBV18
J: TRBJ1-2
size: -

DNA: TGTGCCAGCAGCCCCGATCTGGGGGCGACTGAAGCTTTCTTT
CDR3: CASSPDLGATEAFF
length: 14
D: -
V: TRBV11-2
J: TRBJ1-1
size: -

DNA: TGTGCCAGCAGCCCGTCAGGTGGCAGGGGAATGAACTATGGCTACACCTTC
CDR3: CASSPSGGRGMNYGYTF
length: 17
D: -
V: TRBV27
J: TRBJ1-2
size: once